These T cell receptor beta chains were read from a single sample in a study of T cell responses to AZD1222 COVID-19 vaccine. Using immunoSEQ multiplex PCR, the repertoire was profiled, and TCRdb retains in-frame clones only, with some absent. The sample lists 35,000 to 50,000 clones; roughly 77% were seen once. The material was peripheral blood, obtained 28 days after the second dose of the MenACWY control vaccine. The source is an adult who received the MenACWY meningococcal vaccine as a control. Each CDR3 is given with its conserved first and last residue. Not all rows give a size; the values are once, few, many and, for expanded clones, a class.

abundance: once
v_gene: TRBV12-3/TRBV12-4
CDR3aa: CASSLGKTQYF

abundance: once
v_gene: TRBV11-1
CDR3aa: CASGKDTEAFF

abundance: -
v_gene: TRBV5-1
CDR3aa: CASSLTGGFNQPQHF

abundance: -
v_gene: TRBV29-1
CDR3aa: CSVAASFTGELFF

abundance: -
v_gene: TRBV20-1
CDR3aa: CSARGGDTQYF

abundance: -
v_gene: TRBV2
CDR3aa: CASSGARHYEQYF

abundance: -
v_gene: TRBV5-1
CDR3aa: CASMGEGSLGSPLHF

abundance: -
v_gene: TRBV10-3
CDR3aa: CAISTDFSGQDPDTQYF

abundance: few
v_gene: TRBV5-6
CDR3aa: CASSLDGWSGTDTQYF

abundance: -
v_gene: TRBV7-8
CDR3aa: CASSSQPPGMLYGYTF

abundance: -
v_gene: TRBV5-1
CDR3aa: CASSPRGSNEQFF

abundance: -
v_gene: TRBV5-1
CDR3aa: CASSQTSGGAKTQYF

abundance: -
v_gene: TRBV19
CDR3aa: CASSPQVLSNEKLFF

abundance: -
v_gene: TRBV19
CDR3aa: CASSVATWRGSANTEAFF

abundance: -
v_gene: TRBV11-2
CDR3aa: CASSSDRRNEKLFF

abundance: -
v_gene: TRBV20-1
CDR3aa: CSARGQHLPIF

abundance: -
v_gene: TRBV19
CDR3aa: CASSSGTGGLYGYTF

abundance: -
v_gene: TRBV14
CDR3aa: CASSQDIGYDEQYF

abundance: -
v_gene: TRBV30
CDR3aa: CAWSVGFEGTQYF

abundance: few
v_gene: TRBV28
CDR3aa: CASTRRDREHEQYF

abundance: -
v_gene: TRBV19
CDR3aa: CASSIPTQPQHF

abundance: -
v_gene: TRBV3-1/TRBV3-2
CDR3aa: CASSKAGTLNTEAFF

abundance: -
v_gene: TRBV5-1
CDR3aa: CASCQAPGMSGELFF

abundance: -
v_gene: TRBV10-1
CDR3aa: CASSEYGLAREQYF

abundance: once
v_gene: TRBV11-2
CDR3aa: CASSPQDRRREAFF

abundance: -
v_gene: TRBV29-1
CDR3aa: CSAQNRGRNTEAFF

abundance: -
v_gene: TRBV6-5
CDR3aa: CASSLGTPRQETQYF

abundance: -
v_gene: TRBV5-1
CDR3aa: CASSLEWGLYSPLHF

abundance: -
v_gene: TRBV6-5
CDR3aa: CASSRSLQETQYF

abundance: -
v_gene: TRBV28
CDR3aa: CASGLDGLEAFF

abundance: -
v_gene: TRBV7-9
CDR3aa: CASSPTSTEAFF

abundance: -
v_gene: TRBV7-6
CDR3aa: CASSLGAGETEAFF

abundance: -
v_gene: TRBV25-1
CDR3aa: CASSEGTGAYGYTF

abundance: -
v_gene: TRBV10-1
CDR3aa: CATSSGGTYNEQFF

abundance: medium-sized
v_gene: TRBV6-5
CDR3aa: CASNLQGSTEAFF

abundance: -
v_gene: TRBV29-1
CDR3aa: CSVLRTTKETQYF

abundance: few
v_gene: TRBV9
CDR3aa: CASSAGLAGGGQYF

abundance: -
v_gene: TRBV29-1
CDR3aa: CSVTSDGSSGANVLTF

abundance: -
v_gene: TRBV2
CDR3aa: CASQLQIGELFF

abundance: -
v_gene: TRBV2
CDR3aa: CASSWDRLYEQYF

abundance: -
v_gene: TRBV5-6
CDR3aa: CASSLPGGYTEAFF